The entry below gives a single T cell receptor (beta chain) sequence along with its context. The antigen it recognizes is unknown. Base quality data are lacking; no much larger clone is found one base away. The CDR3 has 13 amino acids, counting the end cysteine and phenylalanine. Of all the DNA, just the CDR3 is kept, 39 bases in frame from base 1. In the germline V gene (reference sequence), CDR1 corresponds to SEHNR and CDR2 to FQNEAQ. Trimming takes 5 bases off V and 13 bases off J; junction bases not matched to a gene: 10. The immunoSEQ Assay, a bias-controlled multiplex PCR, was used to amplify TCRbeta CDR3 regions from genomic DNA. The source study handled its data this way. The number of nucleated cells in each sample was estimated by amplification of reference gene primers within the assay. To quantify the absolute abundance of each unique TCRbeta CDR3 rearrangement, sequence reads were collapsed and filtered. For each sample, productive Simpson clonality was calculated as the square root of Simpson's diversity index across productive rearrangements. TCRdb provides this immuneACCESS table in a form limited to in-frame rearrangements. Some clones are lacking; in checked studies, under half of them reflect an unresolved V gene, and why the rest are absent is not known. V and J calls and clone size come straight from that table; D and trimming were deduced from the DNA. A total of around 180,000 clones appear in this sample, about 86% of them only once. Jointly, the top ten make up under 3% of the sample.

These data originate in a study of blood T cell repertoires in COVID-19 (dated by TCRdb to the early 2020s). Some background on the complete study: The collaborator samples originated in the United States, Italy and Spain and spanned the acute and convalescent phases of COVID-19. The material from the prospective study consisted of cDNA or gDNA derived from T cells, B-cell-depleted T cells, or PBMCs. The dataset comprised deeply sampled blood TCRbeta repertoires from subjects exposed to, actively infected with, or recovered from COVID-19. A freely available public database, intended as a resource for researchers studying the immune response to SARS-CoV-2, is where the repertoires were released. Samples were obtained from the ongoing ImmuneRACE study (first 160 participants) and from over 1,000 subjects provided by 6 global collaborators. Nearly every sample came with metadata listing a de-identified subject ID, COVID-19 status, age in years and sex. Where available, HLA class I and class II types were taken from metadata supplied by the sample provider and were not determined by assay-based typing. The investigation overall reported the following: How much clinical and demographic metadata was included differed by source and by participant, and the metadata was provided uncurated.

Whole blood was collected in K2EDTA tubes by collaborating institutions according to the institutions' own protocols. For TCRbeta analysis, collaborators shipped samples in one of three forms: frozen whole blood, isolated PBMCs, or DNA extracted from either of those sample types. Specimen: peripheral blood. The receptor chain draws on TRBV7-9 and TRBJ1-1, with 10 bases aligning to TRBD1. This TCR derives from a woman under 40 with active or convalescent COVID-19. The CDR3 here reads CASSIQPGQGCFF. The sequence in DNA is TGTGCCAGCAGCATACAACCGGGACAGGGGTGTTTCTTT.